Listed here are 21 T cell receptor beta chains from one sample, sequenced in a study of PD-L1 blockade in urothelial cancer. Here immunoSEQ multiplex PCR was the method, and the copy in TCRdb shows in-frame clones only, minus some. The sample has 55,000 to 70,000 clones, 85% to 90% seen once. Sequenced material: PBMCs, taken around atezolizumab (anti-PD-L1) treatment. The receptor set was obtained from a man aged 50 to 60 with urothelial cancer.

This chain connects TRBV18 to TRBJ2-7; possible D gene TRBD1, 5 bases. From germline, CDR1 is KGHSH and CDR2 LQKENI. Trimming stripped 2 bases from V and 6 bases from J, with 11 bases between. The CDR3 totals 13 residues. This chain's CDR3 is CASSPLDTREQYF. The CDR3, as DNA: TGTGCCAGCTCACCATTGGACACACGCGAGCAGTACTTC.

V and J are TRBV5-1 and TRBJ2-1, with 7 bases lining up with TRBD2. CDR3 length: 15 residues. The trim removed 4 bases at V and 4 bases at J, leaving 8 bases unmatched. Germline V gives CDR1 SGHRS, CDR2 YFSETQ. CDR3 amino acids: CASSTSSGSYNEQFF. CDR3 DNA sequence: TGCGCCAGCAGCACATCTAGCGGATCTTACAATGAGCAGTTCTTC.

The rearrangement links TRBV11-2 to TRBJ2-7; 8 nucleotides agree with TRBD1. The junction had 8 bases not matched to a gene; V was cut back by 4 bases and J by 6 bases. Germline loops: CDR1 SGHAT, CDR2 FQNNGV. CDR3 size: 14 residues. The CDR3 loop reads CASSSQQGAGEQYF. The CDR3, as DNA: TGTGCCAGCAGCTCGCAGCAGGGGGCTGGCGAGCAGTACTTC.

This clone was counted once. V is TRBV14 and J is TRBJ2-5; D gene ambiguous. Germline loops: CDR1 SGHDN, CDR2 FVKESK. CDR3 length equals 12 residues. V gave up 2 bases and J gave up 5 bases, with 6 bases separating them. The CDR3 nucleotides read TGTGCCAGCAGCCAACAGTTGGAGACCCAGTACTTC. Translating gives CASSQQLETQYF.

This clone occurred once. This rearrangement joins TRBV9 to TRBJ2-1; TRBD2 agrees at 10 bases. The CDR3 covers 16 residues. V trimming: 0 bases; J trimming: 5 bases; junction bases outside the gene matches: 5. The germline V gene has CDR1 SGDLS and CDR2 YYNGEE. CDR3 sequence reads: CASSVAWSGRDNEQFF. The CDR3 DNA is TGTGCCAGCAGCGTAGCTTGGAGCGGGAGGGACAATGAGCAGTTCTTC.

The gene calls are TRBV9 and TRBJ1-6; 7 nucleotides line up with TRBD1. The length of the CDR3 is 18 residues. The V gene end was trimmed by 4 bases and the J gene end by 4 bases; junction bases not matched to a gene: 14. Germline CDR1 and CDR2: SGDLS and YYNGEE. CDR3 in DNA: TGTGCCAGCAGCCCCCGACCTCCGGGACAGACTTATAATTCACCCCTCCACTTT. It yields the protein CASSPRPPGQTYNSPLHF.

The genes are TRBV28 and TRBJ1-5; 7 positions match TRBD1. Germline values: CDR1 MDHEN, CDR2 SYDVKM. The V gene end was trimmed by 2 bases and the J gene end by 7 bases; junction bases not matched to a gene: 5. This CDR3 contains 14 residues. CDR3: CASSLGQARQPQHF. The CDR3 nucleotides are TGTGCCAGCAGTTTAGGACAGGCCCGCCAGCCCCAGCATTTT.

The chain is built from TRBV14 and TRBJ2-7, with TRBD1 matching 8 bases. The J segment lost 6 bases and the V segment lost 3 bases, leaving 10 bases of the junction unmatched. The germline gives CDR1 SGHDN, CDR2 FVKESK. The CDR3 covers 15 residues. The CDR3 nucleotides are TGTGCCAGCAGCCAGACTCGGACAGGGTACTCCGAGCAGTACTTC. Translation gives CASSQTRTGYSEQYF.

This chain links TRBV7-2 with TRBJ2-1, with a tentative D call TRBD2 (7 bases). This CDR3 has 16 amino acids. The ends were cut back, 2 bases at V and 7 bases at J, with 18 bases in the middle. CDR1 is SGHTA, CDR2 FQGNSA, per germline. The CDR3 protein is CASSLPGGQSLNEQFF. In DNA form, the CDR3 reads TGTGCCAGCAGCTTACCCGGGGGGCAAAGCTTGAATGAGCAGTTCTTC.

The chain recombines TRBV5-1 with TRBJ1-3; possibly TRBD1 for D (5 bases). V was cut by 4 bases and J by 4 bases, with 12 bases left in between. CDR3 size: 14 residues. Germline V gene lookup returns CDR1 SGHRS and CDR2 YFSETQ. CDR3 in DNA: TGCGCCAGCAGCCCAGGGTTTCAGGGAAACACCATATATTTT. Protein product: CASSPGFQGNTIYF.

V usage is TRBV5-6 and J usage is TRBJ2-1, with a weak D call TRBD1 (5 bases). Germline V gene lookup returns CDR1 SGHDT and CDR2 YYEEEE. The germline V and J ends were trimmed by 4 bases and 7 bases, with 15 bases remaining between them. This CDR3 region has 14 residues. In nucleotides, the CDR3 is TGTGCCAGCAGCCGGGCAGGGCCTCAGAATGAGCAGTTCTTC. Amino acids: CASSRAGPQNEQFF.

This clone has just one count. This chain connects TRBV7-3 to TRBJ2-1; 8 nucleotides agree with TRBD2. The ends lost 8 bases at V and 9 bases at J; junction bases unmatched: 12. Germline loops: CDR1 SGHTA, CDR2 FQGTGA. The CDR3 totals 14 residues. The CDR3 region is CASRESGRVGEQFF. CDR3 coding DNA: TGTGCCAGCCGGGAAAGCGGGAGAGTTGGTGAGCAGTTCTTC.

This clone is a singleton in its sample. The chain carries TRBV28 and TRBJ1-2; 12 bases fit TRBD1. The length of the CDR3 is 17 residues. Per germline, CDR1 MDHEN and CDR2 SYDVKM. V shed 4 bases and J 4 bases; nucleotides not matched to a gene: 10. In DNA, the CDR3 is TGTGCCAGCAGTTCAGGCGGGACAGGGGGCGATATCTATGGCTACACCTTC. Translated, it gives CASSSGGTGGDIYGYTF.

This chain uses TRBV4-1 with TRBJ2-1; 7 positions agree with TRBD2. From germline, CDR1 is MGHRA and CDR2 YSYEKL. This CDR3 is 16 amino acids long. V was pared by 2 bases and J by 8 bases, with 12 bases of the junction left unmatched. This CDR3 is CASSQRTGGSGDEQFF. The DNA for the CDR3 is TGCGCCAGCAGCCAACGGACTGGCGGGAGTGGGGATGAGCAGTTCTTC.

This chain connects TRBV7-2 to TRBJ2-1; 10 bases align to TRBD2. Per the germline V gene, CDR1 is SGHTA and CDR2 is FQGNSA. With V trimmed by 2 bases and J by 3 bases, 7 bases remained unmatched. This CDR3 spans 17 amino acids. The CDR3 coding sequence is TGTGCCAGCAGCTTAAAACCGGGACTAGCGTACTACAATGAGCAGTTCTTC. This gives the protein CASSLKPGLAYYNEQFF.

The DNA for the CDR3 is TGTGCCAGCAGTATAGCTGAAAAACTGTTTTTT. Protein product: CASSIAEKLFF. V usage is TRBV6-6 and J usage is TRBJ1-4, with D unresolved. The germline CDR1 and CDR2 sequences are MNHNY and SVGAGI (reference sequence). The CDR3 loop spans 11 amino acids. V was pared by 5 bases and J by 7 bases, with 5 bases between.

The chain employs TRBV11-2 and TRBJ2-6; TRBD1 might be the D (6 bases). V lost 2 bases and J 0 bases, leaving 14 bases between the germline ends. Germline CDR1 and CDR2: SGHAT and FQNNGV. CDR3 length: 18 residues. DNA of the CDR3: TGTGCCAGCAGCTTATCCAGGGGACGGGGCTCTGGGGCCAACGTCCTGACTTTC. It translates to CASSLSRGRGSGANVLTF.

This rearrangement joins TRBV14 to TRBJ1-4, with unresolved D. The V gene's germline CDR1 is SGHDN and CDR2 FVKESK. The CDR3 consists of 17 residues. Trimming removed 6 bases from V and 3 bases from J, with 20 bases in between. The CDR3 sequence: CASSPVSGSGSNEKLFF. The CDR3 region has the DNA TGTGCCAGCAGTCCCGTTTCGGGGAGCGGGTCTAATGAAAAACTGTTTTTT.

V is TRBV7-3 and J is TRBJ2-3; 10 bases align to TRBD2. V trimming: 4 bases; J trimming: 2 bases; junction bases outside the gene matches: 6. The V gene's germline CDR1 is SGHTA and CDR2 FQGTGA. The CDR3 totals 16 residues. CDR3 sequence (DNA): TGTGCCAGCAGCTCCACTAGCGGGGCCATCACAGATACGCAGTATTTT. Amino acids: CASSSTSGAITDTQYF.

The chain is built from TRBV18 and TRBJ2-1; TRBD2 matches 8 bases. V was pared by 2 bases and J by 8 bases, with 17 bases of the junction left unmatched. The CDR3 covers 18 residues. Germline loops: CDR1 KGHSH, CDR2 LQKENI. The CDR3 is CASSPSYGNSGNIHEQFF. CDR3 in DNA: TGTGCCAGCTCACCATCCTACGGGAATAGCGGGAATATTCATGAGCAGTTCTTC.

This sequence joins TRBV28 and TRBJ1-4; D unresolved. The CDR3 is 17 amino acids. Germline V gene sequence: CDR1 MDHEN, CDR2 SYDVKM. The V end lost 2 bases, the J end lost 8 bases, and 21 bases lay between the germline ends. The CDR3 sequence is CASSLARGAEGREKLFF. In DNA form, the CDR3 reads TGTGCCAGCAGTTTAGCCCGTGGAGCGGAGGGTAGAGAAAAACTGTTTTTT.